A single sample is the source of the 9 T cell receptor beta chains below, sequenced in a study of blood T cell repertoires in COVID-19. Profiled with immunoSEQ multiplex PCR; TCRdb holds only in-frame clones, not every one. The repertoire has roughly 100,000 clones, approximately 89% of them found once; the top ten carry more than 15%. The sequencing input was peripheral blood. All receptors derive from a woman of 80 years or more in a cohort sampled during active COVID-19.

This clone appeared once. The genes are TRBV6-4 and TRBJ1-2; maybe TRBD1 (5 bases). Germline CDR1 and CDR2: MRHNA and SNTAGT. The length of the CDR3 is 14 residues. Trimming pared 3 bases from V and 8 bases from J, leaving 16 bases between. The CDR3 DNA reads as TGTGCCAGCAGTGAGCAGGGTTCTTCCGTCGGCTACACCTTC. Translated: CASSEQGSSVGYTF.

J is TRBJ2-1 and V is TRBV6-6, with 7 bases that match TRBD2. The ends lost 5 bases at V and 10 bases at J; junction bases unmatched: 5. This CDR3 is 12 amino acids long. CDR1 is MNHNY and CDR2 is SVGAGI in the germline V gene (reference sequence). The CDR3, as DNA: TGTGCCAGCAGTCCTAGCGGAGAAGAGCAGTTCTTC. Translating gives CASSPSGEEQFF.

The chain is built from TRBV2 and TRBJ1-6, with D perhaps matching TRBD1 (5 bases). CDR1 and CDR2 from the germline V gene are SNHLY and FYNNEI. The CDR3 spans 14 residues. Between the trimmed V and J ends, which lost 9 bases and 7 bases, there was a span of 16 bases. CDR3 protein: CARNLQERNSPLHF. The CDR3 DNA reads as TGTGCCAGAAATTTACAGGAGAGAAATTCACCCCTCCACTTT.

Only one count was recorded for this clone. This chain links TRBV7-9 with TRBJ1-6; D gene ambiguous. Germline CDR1 reads SEHNR; CDR2 reads FQNEAQ (reference sequence). This CDR3 comprises 13 residues. Trimming removed 8 bases at V and 7 bases at J, with 12 bases between. Here the CDR3 DNA reads TGTGCCAGCCGGCAGGCCGCGAATTCACCCCTCCACTTT. This translates into CASRQAANSPLHF.

V is TRBV4-1 and J is TRBJ2-1, with D perhaps TRBD2 (6 bases). The length of the CDR3 is 15 residues. Germline lookup yields CDR1 MGHRA and CDR2 YSYEKL. V shed 3 bases and J shed 3 bases, with 12 bases lying between them. CDR3 protein: CASSHGLTNYNEQFF. The CDR3 DNA reads as TGCGCCAGCAGCCACGGACTAACAAACTACAATGAGCAGTTCTTC.

The chain uses TRBV7-9 and TRBJ2-1; TRBD1 matches 8 bases. Germline V lookup: CDR1 SEHNR, CDR2 FQNEAQ (reference sequence). V shed 1 base and J 4 bases; nucleotides not matched to a gene: 3. This CDR3 region has 15 residues. This CDR3 is CASSLGQGAYNEQFF. The CDR3 DNA is TGTGCCAGCAGCTTAGGGCAGGGGGCTTACAATGAGCAGTTCTTC.

The chain joins TRBV5-1 to TRBJ1-1, with 9 bases lining up with TRBD1. Looked up from germline, CDR1 is SGHRS and CDR2 is YFSETQ. The CDR3 totals 14 residues. The J segment lost 5 bases and the V segment lost 4 bases, leaving 6 bases of the junction unmatched. CDR3 protein: CASSRDRVSTEAFF. In nucleotides, the CDR3 is TGCGCCAGCAGCCGGGACAGGGTTTCGACTGAAGCTTTCTTT. The complete variable domain, with remaining parts taken from reference TRBV5-1 and TRBJ1-1, reads KAGVTQTPRYLIKTRGQQVTLSCSPISGHRSVSWYQQTPGQGLQFLFEYFSETQRNKGNFPGRFSGRQFSNSRSEMNVSTLELGDSALYLCASSRDRVSTEAFFGQGTRLTVV.

The genes are TRBV10-2 and TRBJ1-2, with D tentatively TRBD1 (6 bases). Germline CDR1 reads WSHSY; CDR2 reads SAAADI. V was trimmed by 3 bases and J by 8 bases, leaving 19 bases between them. This CDR3 spans 15 amino acids. The DNA for the CDR3 is TGCGCCAGCAGTGAACTGGGCAGGGGAGAGGGCGGCTACACCTTC. Protein: CASSELGRGEGGYTF.

J is TRBJ2-7 and V is TRBV25-1, with D unresolved. From germline, CDR1 is MGHDK and CDR2 SYGVNS. Trimming shortened V by 8 bases and J by 4 bases, and 9 bases separated the two germline ends. There are 11 residues in the CDR3. The CDR3 region has the DNA TGTGCCAGCTCGAGCCTTTACGAGCAGTACTTC. It encodes CASSSLYEQYF.